The sequence of this TCR beta chain was determined in a study of T-cell memory formation after mild COVID-19. Study conclusions and caveats: Pre-infection memory already had some responding clones, implying cross-reactive memory joined. Among CD4+ contracting clones, most were CM and EM, and CD8+ ones EMRA.

Each CDR3 protein gets one entry after TCRdb re-called the 5' RACE reads with MiXCR. Of about 560,000 distinct CDR3 sequences detected, around 17% appear once; the ten largest clones hold about 12%. Trimming removed 5 bases from V and 4 bases from J; junction bases left unmatched: 12. Germline-derived CDR1 and CDR2 are SGHAT and FQDESV (reference sequence). The length of the CDR3 is 16 residues. This clonotype was observed a few times. Antigen unknown. The receptor was isolated from an adult woman who had mild COVID-19 (a few samples of this study predate the infection). Cell type and time point are not known. The chain recombines TRBV11-1 with TRBJ2-3, with 7 bases aligning to TRBD1. Sequenced: PBMCs or a T cell subset sorted from them (not recorded which). Written as DNA, the CDR3 is TGTGCCAGCAGCCGTAATAGACAGGGTTTGGCAGATACGCAGTATTTT. Residues: CASSRNRQGLADTQYF.